Each of the 5 T cell receptor beta chains below was sequenced from the same sample in a study of blood T cell repertoires in COVID-19. The table came from immunoSEQ multiplex PCR; TCRdb's copy has only in-frame clones and leaves some out. The data contain 140,000 or so clones, around 85% of them seen just once; the ten biggest clones take up around 10%. Sequenced: PBMCs or T cells enriched from blood (not recorded which). The receptor source for this set is a man over 45 who had recovered from COVID-19.

The chain couples TRBV6-5 to TRBJ1-2; D may be TRBD1 (6 bases). The CDR3 is 13 amino acids. The germline V gene encodes CDR1 MNHEY and CDR2 SVGAGI. V lost 6 bases, J lost 8 bases, and 16 bases lay in between. The CDR3 DNA sequence: TGTGCCAGCAGCCCCGGGGGGCGATTAGGCTACACCTTC. It is translated as CASSPGGRLGYTF.

The chain employs TRBV10-3 and TRBJ1-6; D remains unclear. Germline loops: CDR1 ENHRY, CDR2 SYGVKD. The CDR3 has 16 amino acids. V lost 2 bases and J 6 bases, leaving 14 bases between the germline ends. The CDR3 coding sequence is TGTGCCATCAGTGAGAGGGAGGGAAAGGGTAATTCACCCCTCCACTTT. Translation gives CAISEREGKGNSPLHF.

The chain is built from TRBV6-5 and TRBJ1-5; 7 nucleotides match TRBD1. In germline, CDR1 is MNHEY, CDR2 SVGAGI. The CDR3 runs 15 residues. V dropped 4 bases and J dropped 3; count of bases not matched to a gene: 6. The CDR3 is CASSSGGQLNQPQHF. The CDR3 DNA sequence: TGTGCCAGCAGTTCAGGGGGACAGCTCAATCAGCCCCAGCATTTT.

The DNA for the CDR3 is TGTGCCAGCAGTGAAGCACAGGGTGCCTACGAGCAGTACTTC. This encodes CASSEAQGAYEQYF. V and J are TRBV6-1 and TRBJ2-7; possibly TRBD1 for D (6 bases). The V gene lost 0 bases and the J gene lost 2 bases, with 8 bases spanning the gap. The CDR3 loop spans 14 amino acids. CDR1 is MNHNS and CDR2 is SASEGT in the germline V gene.

This chain uses TRBV19 with TRBJ2-1; TRBD2 matches at 12 bases. V shed 6 bases, J shed 3 bases, and the junction held 12 bases outside the gene matches. The CDR3 contains 18 residues. Germline lookup yields CDR1 LNHDA and CDR2 SQIVND (reference sequence). The CDR3 DNA follows: TGTGCCAGTAGCCAGCACCGACTAGCGGGGGATAACTACAATGAGCAGTTCTTC. Residues: CASSQHRLAGDNYNEQFF.